Below are 17 T cell receptor beta chains sequenced from a single sample in a study of T cells in Graves' hyperthyroidism and ophthalmopathy (dated by TCRdb to between 2019 and 2020). Library creation used multiplex PCR. The run used an Illumina HiSeq 2000. The TCR beta CDR3 regions were amplified from the RNA transcripts. For the first round of RT-PCR on the TCR CDR3, the HTBI primer set was used together with the Qiagen OneStep RT-PCR kit. TCRdb itself trimmed the public reads at Q25 with fastp, ran MiXCR and retained productive beta chains. One record per CDR3 amino acid sequence lists the most common genes and DNA. The table for this sample lists about 570,000 distinct CDR3 sequences; roughly 15% of them were counted only once. The top ten clonotypes cover around 13% of the sample. What was sequenced was blood. These TCRs come from a woman in her thirties or forties with Graves' hyperthyroidism.

This clonotype showed up many times. The J gene is TRBJ2-1, the V gene TRBV2; possibly TRBD1 for D (6 bases). The germline CDR1 and CDR2 sequences are SNHLY and FYNNEI. Deletions cut 4 bases from V and 7 bases from J, with 17 bases between. The CDR3 has 15 amino acids. The CDR3 here is CASSAGWGRMNEQFF. The CDR3, as DNA: TGTGCCAGCAGTGCGGGGTGGGGGCGCATGAATGAGCAGTTCTTC.

This clonotype was seen a handful of times. This chain joins TRBV6-1 and TRBJ1-2, with 10 bases aligning to TRBD1. The CDR3 consists of 13 residues. The ends lost 6 bases at V and 3 bases at J; junction bases unmatched: 1. Germline-derived CDR1 and CDR2 are MNHNS and SASEGT. CDR3 nucleotides: TGTGCCAGCAGCGGACAGGGGGACTATGGCTACACCTTC. Protein sequence: CASSGQGDYGYTF.

This clonotype was observed at least ten times. The chain couples TRBV3-1 to TRBJ2-7, with D hard to call. The germline V gene has CDR1 LGHDT and CDR2 YNNKEL (reference sequence). V was shortened by 4 bases and J by 4 bases, with 8 bases between the two germline ends. This CDR3 contains 12 residues. CDR3: CASSRDLYEQYF. The CDR3 DNA is TGTGCCAGCAGCCGCGATTTATACGAGCAGTACTTC.

This clonotype was picked up many times. The chain employs TRBV7-9 and TRBJ2-1; D gene ambiguous. V was cut by 1 base and J by 3 bases, with 4 bases left in between. The CDR3 consists of 13 residues. Germline loops: CDR1 SEHNR, CDR2 FQNEAQ (reference sequence). The DNA of the CDR3 is TGTGCCAGCAGCTTAGTCTTCTACAATGAGCAGTTCTTC. Translating it yields CASSLVFYNEQFF.

The genes are TRBV28 and TRBJ1-2, with unresolved D. Germline V CDR1 and CDR2: MDHEN, SYDVKM. The CDR3 runs to 14 residues. Trimming pared 3 bases from V and 3 bases from J, leaving 11 bases between. CDR3 region: CASSLAGKHYGYTF. In nucleotides, the CDR3 is TGTGCCAGCAGTTTGGCGGGGAAGCACTATGGCTACACCTTC.

This clonotype was counted ten times or more. J is TRBJ2-7 and V is TRBV7-2; 7 bases agree with TRBD2. The CDR3 is 15 residues long. V was clipped by 3 bases and J by 5 bases; unmatched bases: 10. Germline V gives CDR1 SGHTA, CDR2 FQGNSA. The CDR3 region has the DNA TGTGCCAGCAGCTTGGTCCAGCGGGGAGTAAACGAGCAGTACTTC. Its protein is CASSLVQRGVNEQYF.

The chain combines TRBV5-4 with TRBJ2-7, with D possibly being TRBD2 (5 bases). This CDR3 has 15 amino acids. Deletions cut 4 bases from V and 1 base from J, with 15 bases between. The germline gives CDR1 SGHNT, CDR2 YYREEE (reference sequence). This CDR3 is CASSPRVSNSYEQYF. The CDR3 nucleotides read TGTGCCAGCAGCCCGCGGGTGAGCAATTCCTACGAGCAGTACTTC.

This clonotype showed up just a few times. V is TRBV18 and J is TRBJ1-4; a possible D gene is TRBD1 (6 bases). Germline values: CDR1 KGHSH, CDR2 LQKENI. V lost 5 bases and J 5 bases, leaving 12 bases between the germline ends. The CDR3 is made up of 14 amino acids. CDR3 sequence reads: CASSAGAQNEKLFF. CDR3 DNA: TGTGCCAGCTCAGCGGGGGCGCAGAATGAAAAACTGTTTTTT.

This clonotype was found many times. The chain joins TRBV2 to TRBJ1-1, with unresolved D. CDR3 length equals 14 residues. CDR1 and CDR2 (germline): SNHLY, FYNNEI. Between the trimmed V and J ends, which lost 3 bases and 2 bases, there was a span of 10 bases. The CDR3 protein is CASSDRRFNTEAFF. As DNA, the CDR3 is TGTGCCAGCAGTGATCGACGGTTCAACACTGAAGCTTTCTTT. Based on the CDR3 plus reference TRBV2 and TRBJ1-1, the full variable domain is EPEVTQTPSHQVTQMGQEVILRCVPISNHLYFYWYRQILGQKVEFLVSFYNNEISEKSEIFDDQFSVERPDGSNFTLKIRSTKLEDSAMYFCASSDRRFNTEAFFGQGTRLTVV.

This clonotype was recorded many times. The DNA for the CDR3 is TGTGCCAGCAGCGAAGGGACAGGGGGCCTTCAAGAGACCCAGTACTTC. This gives the protein CASSEGTGGLQETQYF. The rearrangement links TRBV11-1 to TRBJ2-5; 12 bases match TRBD1. This CDR3 contains 16 residues. Trimming removed 5 bases from V and 2 bases from J; junction bases left unmatched: 6. The germline gives CDR1 SGHAT, CDR2 FQDESV (reference sequence).

The V call is TRBV30, the J call TRBJ2-6, with D possibly being TRBD1 (6 bases). The germline V gene encodes CDR1 GTSNPN and CDR2 SVGIG (reference sequence). The germline V and J ends were trimmed by 7 bases and 2 bases, with 12 bases remaining between them. CDR3 length: 14 amino acids. The CDR3 loop reads CAYQTGAGANVLTF. As DNA, the CDR3 is TGTGCCTACCAGACAGGAGCTGGGGCCAACGTCCTGACTTTC.

This clonotype was seen at least ten times. The chain combines TRBV20-1 with TRBJ1-5; maybe TRBD1 (5 bases). The V end lost 1 base, the J end lost 9 bases, and 19 bases lay between the germline ends. CDR1 and CDR2 (germline): DFQATT, SNEGSKA (reference sequence). This CDR3 spans 15 amino acids. The CDR3 loop reads CSARARGTARLPQHF. The CDR3 nucleotides read TGCAGTGCTAGAGCCAGAGGGACGGCTAGGCTGCCCCAGCATTTT.

There are a few counts of this clonotype. This chain uses TRBV28 with TRBJ2-7; D not certain. Trimming left V 2 bases short and J 5 bases short, with 10 bases between. The germline V gene has CDR1 MDHEN and CDR2 SYDVKM. This CDR3 has 13 residues. CDR3 nucleotides: TGTGCCAGCAGTTTAGTTTCACCCCACGAGCAGTACTTC. It specifies CASSLVSPHEQYF.

This clonotype was observed a few times. The V call is TRBV7-8, the J call TRBJ1-5; a possible D gene is TRBD1 (6 bases). V was shortened by 5 bases and J by 2 bases, with 16 bases between the two germline ends. In germline, CDR1 is SGHVS, CDR2 FQNEAQ. There are 16 residues in the CDR3. This chain's CDR3 is CASSPRGAGGNQPQHF. In DNA, the CDR3 is TGTGCCAGCAGCCCAAGGGGAGCAGGGGGCAATCAGCCCCAGCATTTT.

This clonotype has just a few counts. The chain has TRBV29-1 and TRBJ2-3; 8 bases match TRBD2. The CDR3 extends over 16 amino acids. J gave up 0 bases and V 6 bases, and 11 bases lay outside the gene matches. Germline loops: CDR1 SQVTM, CDR2 ANQGSEA. The DNA of the CDR3 is TGCAGCGTGCCCCCCCTGACTAGCGTGAGCACAGATACGCAGTATTTT. Protein sequence: CSVPPLTSVSTDTQYF.

The V call is TRBV14, the J call TRBJ1-1, with D maybe TRBD1 (5 bases). The CDR3 is made up of 13 amino acids. Trimming left V 7 bases short and J 0 bases short, with 9 bases between. CDR1 is SGHDN and CDR2 is FVKESK in the germline V gene. The DNA of the CDR3 is TGTGCCAGCATGGGGCAGCTGAACACTGAAGCTTTCTTT. Translating gives CASMGQLNTEAFF.

The table lists this clonotype with many counts. The V and J genes are TRBV18 and TRBJ1-3, with D possibly TRBD1 on 5 matching bases. V was clipped by 0 bases and J by 0 bases, with 9 bases between them. The CDR3 consists of 16 residues. The V gene's germline CDR1 is KGHSH and CDR2 LQKENI. The CDR3 protein is CASSPPQGGSGNTIYF. CDR3 DNA sequence: TGTGCCAGCTCACCACCCCAGGGCGGCTCTGGAAACACCATATATTTT.